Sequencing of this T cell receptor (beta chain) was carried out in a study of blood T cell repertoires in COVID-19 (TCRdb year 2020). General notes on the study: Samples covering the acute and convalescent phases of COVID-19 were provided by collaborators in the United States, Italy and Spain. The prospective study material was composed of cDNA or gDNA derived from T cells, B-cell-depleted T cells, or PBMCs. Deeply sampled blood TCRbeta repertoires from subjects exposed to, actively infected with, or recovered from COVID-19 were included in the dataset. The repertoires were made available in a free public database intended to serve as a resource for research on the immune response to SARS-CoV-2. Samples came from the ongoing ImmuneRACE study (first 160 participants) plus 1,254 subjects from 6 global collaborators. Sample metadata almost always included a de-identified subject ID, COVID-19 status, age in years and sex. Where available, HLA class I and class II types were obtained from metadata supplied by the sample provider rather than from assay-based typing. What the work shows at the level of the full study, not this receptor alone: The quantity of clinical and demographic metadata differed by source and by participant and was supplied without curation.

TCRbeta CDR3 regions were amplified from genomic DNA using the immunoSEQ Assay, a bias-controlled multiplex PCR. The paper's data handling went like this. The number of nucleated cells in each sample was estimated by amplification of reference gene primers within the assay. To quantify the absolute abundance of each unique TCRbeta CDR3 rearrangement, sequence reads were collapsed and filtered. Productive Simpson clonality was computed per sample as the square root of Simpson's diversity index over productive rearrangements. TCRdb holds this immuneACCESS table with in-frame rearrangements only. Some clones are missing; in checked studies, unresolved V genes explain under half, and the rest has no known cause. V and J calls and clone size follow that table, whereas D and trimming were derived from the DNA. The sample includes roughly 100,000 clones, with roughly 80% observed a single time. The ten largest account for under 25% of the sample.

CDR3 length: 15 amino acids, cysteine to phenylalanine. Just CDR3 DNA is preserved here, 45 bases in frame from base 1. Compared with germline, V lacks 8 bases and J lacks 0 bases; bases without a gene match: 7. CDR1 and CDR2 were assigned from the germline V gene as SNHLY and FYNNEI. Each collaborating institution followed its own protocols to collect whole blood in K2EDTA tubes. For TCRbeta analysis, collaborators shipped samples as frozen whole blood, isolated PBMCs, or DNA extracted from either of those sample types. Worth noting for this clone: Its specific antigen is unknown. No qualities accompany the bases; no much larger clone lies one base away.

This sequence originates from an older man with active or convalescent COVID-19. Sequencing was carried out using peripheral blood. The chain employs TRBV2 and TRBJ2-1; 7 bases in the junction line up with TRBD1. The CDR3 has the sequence CASLEDRSSYNEQFF. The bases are TGTGCCAGCCTTGAGGACAGGAGCTCCTACAATGAGCAGTTCTTC.